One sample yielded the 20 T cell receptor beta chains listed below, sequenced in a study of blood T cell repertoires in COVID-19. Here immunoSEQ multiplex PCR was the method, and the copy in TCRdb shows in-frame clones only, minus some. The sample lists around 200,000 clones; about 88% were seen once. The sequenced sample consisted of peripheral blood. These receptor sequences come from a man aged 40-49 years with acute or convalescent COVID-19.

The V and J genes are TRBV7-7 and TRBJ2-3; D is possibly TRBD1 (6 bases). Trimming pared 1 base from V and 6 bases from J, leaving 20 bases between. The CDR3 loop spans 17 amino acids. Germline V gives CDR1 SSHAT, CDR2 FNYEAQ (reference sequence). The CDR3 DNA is TGTGCCAGCAGCTTAGTCGACCTTCAGGGGTTAGGGGATACGCAGTATTTT. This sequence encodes CASSLVDLQGLGDTQYF.

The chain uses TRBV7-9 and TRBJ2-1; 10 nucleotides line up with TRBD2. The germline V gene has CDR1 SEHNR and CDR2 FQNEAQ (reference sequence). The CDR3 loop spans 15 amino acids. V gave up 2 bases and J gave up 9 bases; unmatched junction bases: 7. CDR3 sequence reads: CASSLSGGAIGEQFF. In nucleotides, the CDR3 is TGTGCCAGCAGCTTAAGCGGGGGGGCCATTGGTGAGCAGTTCTTC.

The CDR3 reads CASDRTPFRITEAFF. DNA for the CDR3: TGTGCCAGCGATCGGACACCTTTTCGAATAACTGAAGCTTTCTTT. J is TRBJ1-1 and V is TRBV19; a weak D match, TRBD1 (5 bases). Germline V gene lookup returns CDR1 LNHDA and CDR2 SQIVND (reference sequence). V dropped 9 bases and J dropped 5 bases, with 22 bases sitting between them. CDR3 length: 15 residues.

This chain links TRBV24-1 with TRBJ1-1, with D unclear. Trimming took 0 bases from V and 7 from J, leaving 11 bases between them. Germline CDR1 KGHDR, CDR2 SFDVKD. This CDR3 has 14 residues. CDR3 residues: CATSDLFRGGEAFF. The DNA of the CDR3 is TGTGCCACCAGTGATTTGTTCCGGGGAGGTGAAGCTTTCTTT.

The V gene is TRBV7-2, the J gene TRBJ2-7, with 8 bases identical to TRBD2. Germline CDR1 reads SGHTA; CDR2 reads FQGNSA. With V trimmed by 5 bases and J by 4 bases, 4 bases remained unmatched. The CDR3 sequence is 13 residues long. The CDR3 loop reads CASSSSSGYEQYF. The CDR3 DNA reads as TGTGCCAGCAGCAGTTCTAGCGGGTACGAGCAGTACTTC.

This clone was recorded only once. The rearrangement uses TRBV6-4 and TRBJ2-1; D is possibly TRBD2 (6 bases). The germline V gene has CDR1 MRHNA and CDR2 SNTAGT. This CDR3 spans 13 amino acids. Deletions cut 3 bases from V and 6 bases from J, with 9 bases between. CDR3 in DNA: TGTGCCAGCAGTGAGACGGGACTCAATGAGCAGTTCTTC. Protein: CASSETGLNEQFF.

The CDR3: CASSPTGTGDEAFF. CDR3 in DNA: TGCGCCAGCAGCCCGACGGGGACAGGGGATGAAGCTTTCTTT. This sequence joins TRBV5-1 and TRBJ1-1; 10 nucleotides match TRBD1. This CDR3 has 14 amino acids. Losses at the gene ends were 4 bases for V and 7 bases for J; bases not matched to a gene: 7. Germline CDR1 SGHRS, CDR2 YFSETQ. The variable domain in full, completed from reference TRBV5-1 and TRBJ1-1, reads KAGVTQTPRYLIKTRGQQVTLSCSPISGHRSVSWYQQTPGQGLQFLFEYFSETQRNKGNFPGRFSGRQFSNSRSEMNVSTLELGDSALYLCASSPTGTGDEAFFGQGTRLTVV.

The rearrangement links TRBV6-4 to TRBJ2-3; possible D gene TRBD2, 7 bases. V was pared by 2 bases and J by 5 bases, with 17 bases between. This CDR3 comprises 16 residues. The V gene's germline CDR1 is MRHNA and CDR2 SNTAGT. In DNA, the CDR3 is TGTGCCAGCAGTGACATTGGGGGGGCGCGAGGAGATACGCAGTATTTT. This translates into CASSDIGGARGDTQYF.

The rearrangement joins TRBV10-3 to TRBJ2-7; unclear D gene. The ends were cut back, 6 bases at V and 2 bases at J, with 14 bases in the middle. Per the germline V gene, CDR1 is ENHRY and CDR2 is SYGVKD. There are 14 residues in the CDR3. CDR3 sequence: CAISATEFTYEQYF. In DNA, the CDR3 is TGTGCCATCAGCGCTACAGAGTTCACCTACGAGCAGTACTTC.

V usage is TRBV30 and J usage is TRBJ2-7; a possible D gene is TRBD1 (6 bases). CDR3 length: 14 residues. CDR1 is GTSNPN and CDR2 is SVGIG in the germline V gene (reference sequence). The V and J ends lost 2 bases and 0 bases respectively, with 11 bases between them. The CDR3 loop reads CAWSSGQTSYEQYF. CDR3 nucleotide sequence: TGTGCCTGGAGTTCCGGACAGACCTCCTACGAGCAGTACTTC.

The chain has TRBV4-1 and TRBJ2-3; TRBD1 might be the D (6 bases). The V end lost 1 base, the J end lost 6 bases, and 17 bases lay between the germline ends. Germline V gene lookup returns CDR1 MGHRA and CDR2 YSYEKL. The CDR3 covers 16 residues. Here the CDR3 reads CASSQVSNRDFDTQYF. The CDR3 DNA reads TGCGCCAGCAGCCAAGTTTCGAACAGGGATTTTGATACGCAGTATTTT.

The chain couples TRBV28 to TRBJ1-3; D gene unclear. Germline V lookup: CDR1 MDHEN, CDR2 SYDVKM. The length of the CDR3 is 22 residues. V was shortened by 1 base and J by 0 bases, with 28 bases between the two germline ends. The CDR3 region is CASSLFARMAILRTTSGNTIYF. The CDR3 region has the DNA TGTGCCAGCAGTTTATTTGCTCGGATGGCCATACTCAGAACTACCTCTGGAAACACCATATATTTT.

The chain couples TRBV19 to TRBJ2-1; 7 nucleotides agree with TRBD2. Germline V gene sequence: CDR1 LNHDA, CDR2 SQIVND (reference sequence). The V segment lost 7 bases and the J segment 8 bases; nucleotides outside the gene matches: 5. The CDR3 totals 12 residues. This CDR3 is CASTSTSDEQFF. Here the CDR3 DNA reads TGTGCCAGTACCTCAACTAGCGATGAGCAGTTCTTC.

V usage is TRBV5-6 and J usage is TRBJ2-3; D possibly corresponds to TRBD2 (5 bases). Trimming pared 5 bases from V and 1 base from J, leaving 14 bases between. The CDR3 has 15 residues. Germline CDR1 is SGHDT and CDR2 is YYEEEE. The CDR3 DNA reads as TGTGCCAGCAGTTCTCCCCGGGGAGGCACAGATACGCAGTATTTT. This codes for CASSSPRGGTDTQYF.

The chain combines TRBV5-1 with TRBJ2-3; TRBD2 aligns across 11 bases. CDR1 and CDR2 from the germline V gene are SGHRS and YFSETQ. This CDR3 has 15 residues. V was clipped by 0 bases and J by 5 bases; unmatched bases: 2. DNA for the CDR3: TGCGCCAGCAGCTTGGGACTAGCGGGAAAAGATACGCAGTATTTT. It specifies CASSLGLAGKDTQYF.

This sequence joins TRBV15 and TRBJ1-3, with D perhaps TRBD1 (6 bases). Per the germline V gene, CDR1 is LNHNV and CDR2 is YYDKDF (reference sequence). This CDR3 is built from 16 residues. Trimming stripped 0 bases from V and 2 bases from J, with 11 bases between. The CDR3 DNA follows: TGTGCCACCAGCAGAGATCAGGCAGGGGCTGGAAACACCATATATTTT. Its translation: CATSRDQAGAGNTIYF. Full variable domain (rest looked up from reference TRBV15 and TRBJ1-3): DAMVIQNPRYQVTQFGKPVTLSCSQTLNHNVMYWYQQKSSQAPKLLFHYYDKDFNNEADTPDNFQSRRPNTSFCFLDIRSPGLGDTAMYLCATSRDQAGAGNTIYFGEGSWLTVV.

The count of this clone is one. CDR3 amino acids: CASVLAGGSPLHF. In DNA form, the CDR3 reads TGTGCCAGCGTTTTGGCAGGTGGATCACCCCTCCACTTT. The chain uses TRBV3-1 (or the pseudogene TRBV3-2) and TRBJ1-6; D gene unclear. V lost 8 bases to trimming and J lost 10 bases, with 15 bases between them. This CDR3 is 13 amino acids long. Germline V gene sequence: CDR1 LGHDT, CDR2 YNNKEL (reference sequence).

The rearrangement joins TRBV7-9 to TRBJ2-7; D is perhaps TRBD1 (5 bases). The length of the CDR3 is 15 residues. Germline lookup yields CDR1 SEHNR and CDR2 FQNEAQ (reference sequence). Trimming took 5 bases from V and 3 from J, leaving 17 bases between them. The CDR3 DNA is TGTGCCAGCAGCCCCCTCCCGTCACAGGTCTACGAGCAGTACTTC. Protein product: CASSPLPSQVYEQYF.

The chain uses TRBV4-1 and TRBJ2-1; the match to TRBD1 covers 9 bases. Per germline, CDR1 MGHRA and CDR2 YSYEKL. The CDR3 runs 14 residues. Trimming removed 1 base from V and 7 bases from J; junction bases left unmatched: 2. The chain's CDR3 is CASSQVGTGNEQFF. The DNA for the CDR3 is TGCGCCAGCAGCCAAGTGGGGACAGGGAATGAGCAGTTCTTC.

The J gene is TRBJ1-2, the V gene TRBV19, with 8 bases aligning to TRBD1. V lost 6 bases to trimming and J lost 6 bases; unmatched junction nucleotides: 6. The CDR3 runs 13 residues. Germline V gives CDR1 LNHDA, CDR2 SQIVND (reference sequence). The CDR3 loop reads CASSTGGLNGYTF. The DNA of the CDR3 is TGTGCCAGTAGCACAGGGGGTCTAAATGGCTACACCTTC.